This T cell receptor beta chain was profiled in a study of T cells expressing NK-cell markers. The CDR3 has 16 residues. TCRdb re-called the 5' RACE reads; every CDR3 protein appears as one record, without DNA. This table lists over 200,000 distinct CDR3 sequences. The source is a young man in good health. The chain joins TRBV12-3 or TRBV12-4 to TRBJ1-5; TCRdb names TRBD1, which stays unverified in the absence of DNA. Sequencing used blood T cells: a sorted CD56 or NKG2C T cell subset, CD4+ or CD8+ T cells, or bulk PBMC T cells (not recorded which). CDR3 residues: CASSPGPGLPQQPQHF.